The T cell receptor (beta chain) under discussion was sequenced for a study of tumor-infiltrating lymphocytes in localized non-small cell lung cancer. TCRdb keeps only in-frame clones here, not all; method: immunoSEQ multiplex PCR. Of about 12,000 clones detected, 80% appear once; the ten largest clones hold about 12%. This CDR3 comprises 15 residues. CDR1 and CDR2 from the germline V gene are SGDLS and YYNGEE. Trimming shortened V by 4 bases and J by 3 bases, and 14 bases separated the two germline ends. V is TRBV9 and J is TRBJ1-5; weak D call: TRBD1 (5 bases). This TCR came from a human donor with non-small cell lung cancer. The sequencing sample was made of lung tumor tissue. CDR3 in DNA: TGTGCCAGCAGCCCCGAGGACAATCTCAATCAGCCCCAGCATTTT. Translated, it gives CASSPEDNLNQPQHF. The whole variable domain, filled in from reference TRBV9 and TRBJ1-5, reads DSGVTQTPKHLITATGQRVTLRCSPRSGDLSVYWYQQSLDQGLQFLIQYYNGEERAKGNILERFSAQQFPDLHSELNLSSLELGDSALYFCASSPEDNLNQPQHFGDGTRLSIL.